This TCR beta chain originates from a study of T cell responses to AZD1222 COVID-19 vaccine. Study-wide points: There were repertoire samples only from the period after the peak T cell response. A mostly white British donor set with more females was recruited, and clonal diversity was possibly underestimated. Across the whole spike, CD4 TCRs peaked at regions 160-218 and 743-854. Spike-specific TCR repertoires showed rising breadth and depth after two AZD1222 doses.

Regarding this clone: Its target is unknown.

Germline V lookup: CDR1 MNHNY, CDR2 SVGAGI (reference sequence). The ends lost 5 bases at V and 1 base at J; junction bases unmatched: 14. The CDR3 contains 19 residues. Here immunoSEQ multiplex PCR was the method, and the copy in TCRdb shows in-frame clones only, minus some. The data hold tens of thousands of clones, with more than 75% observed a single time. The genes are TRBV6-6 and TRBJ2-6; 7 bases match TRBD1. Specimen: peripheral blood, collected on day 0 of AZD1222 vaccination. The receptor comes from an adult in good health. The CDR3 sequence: CASSHRDRQKGSGANVLTF. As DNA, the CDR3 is TGTGCCAGCAGTCACAGGGACAGACAAAAAGGTTCTGGGGCCAACGTCCTGACTTTC.